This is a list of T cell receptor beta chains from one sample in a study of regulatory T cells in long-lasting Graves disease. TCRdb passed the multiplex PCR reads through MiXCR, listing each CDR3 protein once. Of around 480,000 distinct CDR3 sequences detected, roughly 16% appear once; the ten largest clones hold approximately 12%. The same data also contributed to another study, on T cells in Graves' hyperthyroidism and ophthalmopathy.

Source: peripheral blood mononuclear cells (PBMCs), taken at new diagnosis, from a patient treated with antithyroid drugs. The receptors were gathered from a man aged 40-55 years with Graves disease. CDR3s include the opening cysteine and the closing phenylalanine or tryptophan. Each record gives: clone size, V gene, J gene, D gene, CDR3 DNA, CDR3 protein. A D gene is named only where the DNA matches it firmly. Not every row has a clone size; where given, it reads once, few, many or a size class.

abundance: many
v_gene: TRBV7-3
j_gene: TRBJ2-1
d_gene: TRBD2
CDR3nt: TGTGCCAGCAGCTTTCAAGCGGGAGGGCCAGATGAGCAGTTCTTC
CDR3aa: CASSFQAGGPDEQFF

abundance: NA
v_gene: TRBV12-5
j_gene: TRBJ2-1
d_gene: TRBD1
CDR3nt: TGTGCTAGTGGTTTGGACCGGACAGGGATTACCTACAATGAGCAGTTCTTC
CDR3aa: CASGLDRTGITYNEQFF

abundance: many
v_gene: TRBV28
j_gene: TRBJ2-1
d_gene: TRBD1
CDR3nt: TGTGCCAGCAGTTTATTCCCCTTAACAGGGGACTCCTACAATGAGCAGTTCTTC
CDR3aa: CASSLFPLTGDSYNEQFF

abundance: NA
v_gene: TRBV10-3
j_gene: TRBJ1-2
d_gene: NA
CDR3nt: TGTGCCATCAGTGAGTCGACCACTAACTATGGCTACACCTTC
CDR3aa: CAISESTTNYGYTF

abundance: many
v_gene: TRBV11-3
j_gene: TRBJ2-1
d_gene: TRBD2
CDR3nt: TGTGCCAGCAGCCCCGGGACTAGCGGGAATATCGGGGGTGAGCAGTTCTTC
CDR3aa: CASSPGTSGNIGGEQFF

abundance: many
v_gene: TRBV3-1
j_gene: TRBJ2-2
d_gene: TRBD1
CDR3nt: TGTGCCAGCAGCCCCGGGACAGTGAACACCGGGGAGCTGTTTTTT
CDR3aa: CASSPGTVNTGELFF

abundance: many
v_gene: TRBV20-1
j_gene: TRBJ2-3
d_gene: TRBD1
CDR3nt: TGCAGTGCCAGAATGACAGGGAGTATCACAGATACGCAGTATTTT
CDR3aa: CSARMTGSITDTQYF

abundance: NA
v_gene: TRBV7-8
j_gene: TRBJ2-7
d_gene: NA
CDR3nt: TGTGCCAGCAGCATAGGGTTAGACCGGGAGCAGTACTTC
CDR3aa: CASSIGLDREQYF

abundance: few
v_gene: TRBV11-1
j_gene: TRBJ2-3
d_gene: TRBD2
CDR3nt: TGTGCCAGCAGCTTAGATGAGCGGACTAGCGGCACAGATACGCAGTATTTT
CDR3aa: CASSLDERTSGTDTQYF

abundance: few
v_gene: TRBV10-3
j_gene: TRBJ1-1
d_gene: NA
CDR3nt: TGTGCCATCAGTGAATTCGGACAGATGAACACTGAAGCTTTCTTT
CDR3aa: CAISEFGQMNTEAFF

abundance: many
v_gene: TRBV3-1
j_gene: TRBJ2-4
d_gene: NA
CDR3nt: TGTGCCAGCAGCCAAGTTGGTCAGAGTGTCCGAAACATTCAGTACTTC
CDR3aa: CASSQVGQSVRNIQYF

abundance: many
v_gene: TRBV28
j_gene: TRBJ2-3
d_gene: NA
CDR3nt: TGTGCCAGCAGTTTCCACACACGGAAAGATGGAGATACGCAGTATTTT
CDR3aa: CASSFHTRKDGDTQYF

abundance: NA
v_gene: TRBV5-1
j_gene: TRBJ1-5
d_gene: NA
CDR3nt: TGCGCCAGCAGCTTGTTTCCAGGGAATCAGCCCCAGCATTTT
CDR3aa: CASSLFPGNQPQHF

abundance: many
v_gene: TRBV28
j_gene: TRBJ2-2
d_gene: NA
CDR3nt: TGTGCCAGCAGTTTAGGGGAGGCTAACACCGGGGAGCTGTTTTTT
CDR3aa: CASSLGEANTGELFF

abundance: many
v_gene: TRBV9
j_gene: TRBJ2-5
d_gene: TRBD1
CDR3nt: TGTGCCAGCAGCGTAGGGACAGGGAAAGAGACCCAGTACTTC
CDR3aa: CASSVGTGKETQYF

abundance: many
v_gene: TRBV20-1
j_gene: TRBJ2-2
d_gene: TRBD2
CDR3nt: TGCAGTGCTACTAGCACCGGGACTAGCGGAAGGAACACCGGGGAGCTGTTTTTT
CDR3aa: CSATSTGTSGRNTGELFF

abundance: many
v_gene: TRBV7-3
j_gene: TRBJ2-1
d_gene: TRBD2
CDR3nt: TGTGCCAGCAGCTTAGAACTAGCGTCTTACAATGAGCAGTTCTTC
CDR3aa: CASSLELASYNEQFF

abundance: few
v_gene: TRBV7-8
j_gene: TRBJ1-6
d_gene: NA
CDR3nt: TGTGCCAGCAGCTTAGCGGACAGTAATTCACCCCTCCACTTT
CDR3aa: CASSLADSNSPLHF

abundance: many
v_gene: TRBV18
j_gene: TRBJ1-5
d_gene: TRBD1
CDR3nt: TGTGCCAGCTCACAGGACAGGGGAAGTCAGCCCCAGCATTTT
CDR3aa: CASSQDRGSQPQHF

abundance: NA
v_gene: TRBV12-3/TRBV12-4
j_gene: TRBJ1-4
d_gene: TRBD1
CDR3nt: TGTGCCAGCAGTTACCCCGACAGGGGAAGTGAAAAACTGCTTTTT
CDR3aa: CASSYPDRGSEKLLF

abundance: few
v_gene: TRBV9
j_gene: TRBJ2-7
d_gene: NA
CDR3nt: TGTGCCAGCAGCGTAGGGGGTAGTGACGAGCAGTACTTC
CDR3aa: CASSVGGSDEQYF

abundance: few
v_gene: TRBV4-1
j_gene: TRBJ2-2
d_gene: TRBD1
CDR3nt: TGCGCCAGCAGCCAGGGAATCACAGGGGGCGCAACCGGGGAGCTGTTTTTT
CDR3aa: CASSQGITGGATGELFF

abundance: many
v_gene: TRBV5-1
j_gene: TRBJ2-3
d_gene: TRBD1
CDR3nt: TGTGCCAGCAGCTTGGGCATGGGACAGGGGGCAGATACGCAGTATTTT
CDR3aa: CASSLGMGQGADTQYF

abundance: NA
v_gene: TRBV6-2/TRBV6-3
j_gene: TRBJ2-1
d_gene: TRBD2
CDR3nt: TGTGCCAGCAGTTACCGCAGCGGGAGGGCCTACTACAATGAGCAGTTCTTC
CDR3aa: CASSYRSGRAYYNEQFF

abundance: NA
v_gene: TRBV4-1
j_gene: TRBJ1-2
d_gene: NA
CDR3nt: TGCGCCAGCAGCCCCCATACAGGGAACTATGGCTACACCTTC
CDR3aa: CASSPHTGNYGYTF

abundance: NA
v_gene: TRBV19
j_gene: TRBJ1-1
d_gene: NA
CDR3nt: TGTGCCAGTAGAGTAGTAGGGACTGAGAACACTGAAGCTTTCTTT
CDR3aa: CASRVVGTENTEAFF

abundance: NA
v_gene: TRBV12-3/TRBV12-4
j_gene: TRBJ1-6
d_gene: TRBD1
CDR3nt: TGTGCCAGCAGTCAGGGACAGGAAAATTCACCCCTCCACTTT
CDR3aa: CASSQGQENSPLHF

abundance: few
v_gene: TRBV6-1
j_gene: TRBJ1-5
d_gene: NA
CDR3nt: TGTGCCAGCAGCCCACAGGGTTTGGGGCATCAGCCCCAGCATTTT
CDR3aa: CASSPQGLGHQPQHF

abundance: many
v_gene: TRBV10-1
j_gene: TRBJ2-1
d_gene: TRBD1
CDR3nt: TGCGCCAGCAGTATACGAGTCCGGGACAGGGGGTATCCAGGGGAGCAGTTCTTC
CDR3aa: CASSIRVRDRGYPGEQFF

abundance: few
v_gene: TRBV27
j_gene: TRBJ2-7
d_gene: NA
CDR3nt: TGTGCCAGCAGTTTATTAGGTGTAGGATCCGAGCAGTACTTC
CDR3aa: CASSLLGVGSEQYF

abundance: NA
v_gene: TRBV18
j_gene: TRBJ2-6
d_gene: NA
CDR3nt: TGTGCCAGCTCACCTCTGACTGGGTACGCTGGGGCCAACGTCCTGACTTTC
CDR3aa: CASSPLTGYAGANVLTF

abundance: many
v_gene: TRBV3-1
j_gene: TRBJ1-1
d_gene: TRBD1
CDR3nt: TGTGCCAGCAGCCCGCCGGGACAGTTGAACACTGAAGCTTTCTTT
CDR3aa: CASSPPGQLNTEAFF

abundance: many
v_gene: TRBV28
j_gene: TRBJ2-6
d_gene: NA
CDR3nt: TGTGCCAGCAGTTTACAAACAGGGTCCGCTGGGGCCAACGTCCTGACTTTC
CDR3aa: CASSLQTGSAGANVLTF

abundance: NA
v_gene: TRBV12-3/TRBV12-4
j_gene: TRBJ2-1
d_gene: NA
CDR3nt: TGTGCCAGCAGTCCACCGAGGATCCATCTGGGGAATGAGCAGTTCTTC
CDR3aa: CASSPPRIHLGNEQFF

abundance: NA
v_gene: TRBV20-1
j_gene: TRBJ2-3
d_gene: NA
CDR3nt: TGCAGTGCTGGAGGACTTGATACGCAGTATTTT
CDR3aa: CSAGGLDTQYF

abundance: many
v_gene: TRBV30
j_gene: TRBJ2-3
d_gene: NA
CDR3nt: TGTGCCTGGAGTGAGGGGAGCACAGATACGCAGTATTTT
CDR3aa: CAWSEGSTDTQYF

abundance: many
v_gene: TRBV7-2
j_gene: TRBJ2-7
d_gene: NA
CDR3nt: TGTGCCAGCAGCTTAGATCAGGGGACTGGCGCTTACGAGCAGTACTTC
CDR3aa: CASSLDQGTGAYEQYF

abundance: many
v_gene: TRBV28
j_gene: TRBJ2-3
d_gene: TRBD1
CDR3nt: TGTGCCAGCAGATCGACAGGGCGGGCAGATACGCAGTATTTT
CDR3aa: CASRSTGRADTQYF

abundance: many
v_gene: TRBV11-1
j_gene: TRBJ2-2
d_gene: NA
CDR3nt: TGTGCCAGCAGCTTAATTGGGGGCTTCGGGGAGCTGTTTTTT
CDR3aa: CASSLIGGFGELFF

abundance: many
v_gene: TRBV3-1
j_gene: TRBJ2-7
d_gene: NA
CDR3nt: TGTGCCAGCAGCCAATATCAGGGAGGTTACGAGCAGTACTTC
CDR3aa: CASSQYQGGYEQYF

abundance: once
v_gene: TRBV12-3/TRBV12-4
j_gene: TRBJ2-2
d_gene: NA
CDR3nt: TGTGCCAGCATCCCCAGCGCCGGGGAGCTGTTTTTT
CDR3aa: CASIPSAGELFF